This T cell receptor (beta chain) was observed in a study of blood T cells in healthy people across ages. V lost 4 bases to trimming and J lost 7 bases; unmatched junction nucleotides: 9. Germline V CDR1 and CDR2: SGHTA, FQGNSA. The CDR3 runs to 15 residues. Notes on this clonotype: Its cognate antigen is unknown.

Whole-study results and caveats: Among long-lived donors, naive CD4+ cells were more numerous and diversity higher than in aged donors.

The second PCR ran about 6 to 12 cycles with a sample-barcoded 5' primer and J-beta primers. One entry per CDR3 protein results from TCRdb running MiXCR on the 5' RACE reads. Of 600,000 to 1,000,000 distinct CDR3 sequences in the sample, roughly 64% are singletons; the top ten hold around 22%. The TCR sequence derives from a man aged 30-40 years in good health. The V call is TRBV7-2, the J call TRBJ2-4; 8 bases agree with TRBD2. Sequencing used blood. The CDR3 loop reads CASSYAGGAGNIQYF. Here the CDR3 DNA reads TGTGCCAGCAGCTACGCGGGGGGTGCGGGTAACATTCAGTACTTC.